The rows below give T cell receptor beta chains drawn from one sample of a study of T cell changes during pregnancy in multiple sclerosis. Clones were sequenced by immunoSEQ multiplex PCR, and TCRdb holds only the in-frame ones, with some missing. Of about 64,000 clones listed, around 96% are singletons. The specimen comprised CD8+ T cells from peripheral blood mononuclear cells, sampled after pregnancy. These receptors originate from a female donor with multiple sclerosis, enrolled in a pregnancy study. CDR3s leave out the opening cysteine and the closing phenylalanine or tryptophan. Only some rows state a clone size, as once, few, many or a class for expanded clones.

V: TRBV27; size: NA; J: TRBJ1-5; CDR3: ASRQGGQPQH
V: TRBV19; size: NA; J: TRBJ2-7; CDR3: ASSIGPGTGAYEQY
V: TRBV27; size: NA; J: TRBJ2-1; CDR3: ASISSGYNEQF
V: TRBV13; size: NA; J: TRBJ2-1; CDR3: ASSLGRLADNEQF
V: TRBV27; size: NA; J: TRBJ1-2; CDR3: ASSEGQGADGYT
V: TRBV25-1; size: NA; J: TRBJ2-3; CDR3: ASSDLMARTDTQY
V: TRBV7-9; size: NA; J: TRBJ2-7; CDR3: ASSSNTRLAGAPSYEQY
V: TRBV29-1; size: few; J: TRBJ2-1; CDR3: SVVSSGAGNEQF
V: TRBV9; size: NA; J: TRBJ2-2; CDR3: ASSPRTGHTGELF
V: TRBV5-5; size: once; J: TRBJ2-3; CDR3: ASSSDWVDTQY
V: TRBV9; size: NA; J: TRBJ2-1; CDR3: ASSVVTSGSYNEQF
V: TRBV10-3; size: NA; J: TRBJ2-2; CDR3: AISETSTVSGELF
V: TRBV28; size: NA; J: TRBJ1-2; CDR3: ASSLNGLESHGYT
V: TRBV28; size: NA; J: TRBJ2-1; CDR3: ASSWTSGSVDEQF
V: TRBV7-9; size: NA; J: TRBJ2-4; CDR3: ASSSLTGGENIQY
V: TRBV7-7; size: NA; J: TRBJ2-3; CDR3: ASSFRTGSTDTQY
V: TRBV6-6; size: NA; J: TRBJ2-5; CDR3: ASRTAGRALQETQY
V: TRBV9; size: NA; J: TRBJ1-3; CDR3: ASSGAGGGSGNTIY
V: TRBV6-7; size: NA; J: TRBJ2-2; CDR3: ASSAYQGTGELF
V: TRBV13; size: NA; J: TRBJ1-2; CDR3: ASSSNQGQYGYT
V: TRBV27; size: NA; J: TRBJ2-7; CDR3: ASSPGTGGYEQY
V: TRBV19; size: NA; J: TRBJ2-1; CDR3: ASSAALRSYNEQF
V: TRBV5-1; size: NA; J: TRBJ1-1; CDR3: ASSLGPLGDTEAF
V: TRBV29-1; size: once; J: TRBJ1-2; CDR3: SVEEVNRAGYT